These T cell receptor beta chains were read from a single sample in a study of blood T cell repertoires in COVID-19. TCRdb's copy holds only in-frame clones and misses some; the assay was immunoSEQ multiplex PCR. The sample lists 25,000 to 30,000 clones, 80% to 90% occurring once. Sequenced material: peripheral blood. These receptor sequences come from a man in his sixties with acute or convalescent COVID-19. The CDR3 runs from the conserved cysteine through the conserved F or W. A D gene is named only where the DNA matches it firmly. Only part of the rows carry a size: once, few, many, or a class if the clone is expanded.

V gene,D gene,clone size,J gene,CDR3 DNA,CDR3 protein
TRBV7-9,TRBD2,.,TRBJ2-1,TGTGCCAGCAGCTTAGCCTTCGGAGCGGGAGGGGGTTACAATGAGCAGTTCTTC,CASSLAFGAGGGYNEQFF
TRBV7-9,.,few,TRBJ1-2,TGTGCCAGCAGCTTAGCGGGGAGGGGGAGCCCCTATGGCTACACCTTC,CASSLAGRGSPYGYTF
TRBV6-5,TRBD1,.,TRBJ1-2,TGTGCCAGCAGCTGGGACAGGACCTATGGCTACACCTTC,CASSWDRTYGYTF
TRBV5-4,.,.,TRBJ1-1,TGTGCCAGCAGCTTGGACGGCGGGGGGCTGAACACTGAAGCTTTCTTT,CASSLDGGGLNTEAFF
TRBV4-1,TRBD1,few,TRBJ1-2,TGCGCCAGCAGCCTAAAAGAATGGGACAGGAATAATGGAGGCTACACCTTC,CASSLKEWDRNNGGYTF
TRBV27,TRBD1,.,TRBJ1-2,TGTGCCAGCAGTGCACAGGGGGCCGGTGGCTACACCTTC,CASSAQGAGGYTF
TRBV11-3,.,.,TRBJ1-1,TGTGCCAGCAGCCCGGGAGGACATGCCGGCACTGAAGCTTTCTTT,CASSPGGHAGTEAFF
TRBV10-2,TRBD2,.,TRBJ2-1,TGCGCCAGCAAGACTAGCGGATACAATGAGCAGTTCTTC,CASKTSGYNEQFF
TRBV5-6,TRBD1,.,TRBJ2-3,TGTGCCAGCAGCACGGCTTCACTAGGGGGCTCCCTCACAGATACGCAGTATTTT,CASSTASLGGSLTDTQYF
TRBV10-1,TRBD2,.,TRBJ2-1,TGCGCCAGCAGTGATACTAGCGGGTACAATGAGCAGTTCTTC,CASSDTSGYNEQFF
TRBV9,.,few,TRBJ1-6,TGTGCCAGCAGCGTAGCTTCGGGGGTCTATAATTCACCCCTCCACTTT,CASSVASGVYNSPLHF
TRBV5-6,TRBD1,.,TRBJ1-2,TGTGCCAGCAGCTTGGACAGGGGGCCGCACTACGGCTACACCTTC,CASSLDRGPHYGYTF
TRBV18,TRBD1,.,TRBJ2-4,TGTGCCAGCTCACGGGTGACAGGGGGCGTCGGTTCGGACATTCAGTACTTC,CASSRVTGGVGSDIQYF
TRBV2,.,.,TRBJ2-1,TGTGCCAGCAGTGAAAGGCCGGGATCCTCCTACAATGAGCAGTTCTTC,CASSERPGSSYNEQFF
TRBV12-3/TRBV12-4,.,.,TRBJ1-1,TGTGCCAGCAGTTTTGAAAGGGGCACTGAAGCTTTCTTT,CASSFERGTEAFF
TRBV28,TRBD2,.,TRBJ2-1,TGTGCCAGCAGTTCTAGCGGGGAAAATGAGCAGTTCTTC,CASSSSGENEQFF
TRBV6-5,TRBD1,.,TRBJ1-1,TGTGCCAGCAGTTACGACAGGGACACTGAAGCTTTCTTT,CASSYDRDTEAFF
TRBV11-2,.,few,TRBJ1-2,TGTGCCAGCAGCTTACAGGTTATCTATGGCTACACCTTC,CASSLQVIYGYTF
TRBV19,.,.,TRBJ1-5,TGTGCCAGTAGTCCGACAGTCGGGCAGCCCCAGCATTTT,CASSPTVGQPQHF
TRBV30,TRBD1,.,TRBJ2-7,TGTGCCTGGAAAGTAGCCGGGACAGGGGGCCACGAGCAGTACTTC,CAWKVAGTGGHEQYF
TRBV19,.,.,TRBJ1-1,TGTGCCAGTAGTATGGCCGACAGGATTCTTACCACTGAAGCTTTCTTT,CASSMADRILTTEAFF
TRBV7-9,TRBD1,.,TRBJ1-4,TGTGCCAGCAGCAGGACAGGGGAGGGGCTTTCTAATGAAAAACTGTTTTTT,CASSRTGEGLSNEKLFF
TRBV5-1,TRBD1,.,TRBJ1-2,TGCGCCAGCAGCCCACGGACAGGGGGCGCTGACTATGGCTACACCTTC,CASSPRTGGADYGYTF
TRBV11-2,.,.,TRBJ1-4,TGTGCCAGCAGCTCGGTCACAACTAATGAAAAACTGTTTTTT,CASSSVTTNEKLFF
TRBV7-9,.,.,TRBJ2-5,TGTGCCAGCAGCTCAACGAGCCTAATGTGGGGGGGCGGAGAGACCCAGTACTTC,CASSSTSLMWGGGETQYF
TRBV7-2,TRBD2,.,TRBJ2-1,TGTGCCAGCAGCACCGGACTAGCGCGGGGGAATGAGCAGTTCTTC,CASSTGLARGNEQFF
TRBV15,.,.,TRBJ2-3,TGTGCCACCAGCAGAGATAGCGCCTTCCAGGATACGCAGTATTTT,CATSRDSAFQDTQYF
TRBV11-2,TRBD2,.,TRBJ2-5,TGTGCCAGCAGCTCCTCGACTAGCGGGGGGGCCGCGACCCAGTACTTC,CASSSSTSGGAATQYF
TRBV27,.,.,TRBJ1-4,TGTGCCAGCAGGACAGGATTGAATGAAAAACTGTTTTTT,CASRTGLNEKLFF
TRBV2,.,.,TRBJ1-2,TGTGCCAGCATTCTCCGGGAGGTGTACATGGGTGGCTACACCTTC,CASILREVYMGGYTF
TRBV4-1,.,.,TRBJ1-1,TGCGCCAGCAGCCAAGATTTGAACAGCAACACTGAAGCTTTCTTT,CASSQDLNSNTEAFF
TRBV3-1/TRBV3-2,.,once,TRBJ2-1,TGTGCCAGCAGCCAAGGTAACAGGGCAGGTGAGCAGTTCTTC,CASSQGNRAGEQFF
TRBV7-2,.,.,TRBJ2-2,TGTGCCAGCAGCTTAATGTCTCAGGGTCACACCGGGGAGCTGTTTTTT,CASSLMSQGHTGELFF
TRBV29-1,.,.,TRBJ2-1,TGCAGCGTTGAGGGTGGCCGGGGTGAGCAGTTCTTC,CSVEGGRGEQFF
TRBV10-3,.,.,TRBJ1-5,TGTGCCATCAGTGAGGGGGCTCGGAGCAATCAGCCCCAGCATTTT,CAISEGARSNQPQHF
TRBV2,TRBD1,.,TRBJ1-1,TGTGCCAGCAGTGAAGGGACAGGCGGGTGGACTGAAGCTTTCTTT,CASSEGTGGWTEAFF
TRBV19,.,.,TRBJ2-7,TGTGCCAGTAGCCCGGAGGCCCTCAGGCGCGAGCAGTACTTC,CASSPEALRREQYF
TRBV10-1,.,.,TRBJ1-1,TGCGCCAGCAGTGACCGGACAGCGAAGAACACTGAAGCTTTCTTT,CASSDRTAKNTEAFF
TRBV29-1,TRBD1,.,TRBJ1-2,TGCAGCGTTGAAGAAGGACAGGGGGCGCGAAGTGCTGGCTACACCTTC,CSVEEGQGARSAGYTF
TRBV9,TRBD1,once,TRBJ1-2,TGTGCCAGCAGCGACCGGGACAGGGGGCTGGGTTATGGCTACACCTTC,CASSDRDRGLGYGYTF
TRBV6-4,.,.,TRBJ2-1,TGTGCCAGCAGTCCACGCTCCGGACTCGGCGAGAATGAGCAGTTCTTC,CASSPRSGLGENEQFF
TRBV3-1/TRBV3-2,.,.,TRBJ1-5,TGTGCCAGCAGCCAAGGATTCGGGGAGGATCAGCCCCAGCATTTT,CASSQGFGEDQPQHF
TRBV12-5,.,.,TRBJ2-3,TGTGCTAGTGGTTTGGGTACCGGGACAGATACGCAGTATTTT,CASGLGTGTDTQYF
TRBV6-5,.,.,TRBJ1-3,TGTGCCAGCAGTTATAGTAGCGGAGGGGCTGGAAACACCATATATTTT,CASSYSSGGAGNTIYF
TRBV7-2,.,.,TRBJ2-1,TGTGCCAGCAGCTTAGCTGGGGGGGCAGGTCCGTTCTTC,CASSLAGGAGPFF